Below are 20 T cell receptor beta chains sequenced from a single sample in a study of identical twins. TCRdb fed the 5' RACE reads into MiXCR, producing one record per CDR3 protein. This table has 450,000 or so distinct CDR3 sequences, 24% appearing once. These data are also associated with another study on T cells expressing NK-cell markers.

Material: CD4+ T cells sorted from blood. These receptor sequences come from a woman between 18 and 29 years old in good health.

This CDR3 reads CASTVDRVGVYGYTF. CDR3 in DNA: TGTGCCAGCACAGTTGACAGGGTTGGAGTCTATGGCTACACCTTC. This rearrangement joins TRBV2 to TRBJ1-2; 7 nucleotides line up with TRBD1. The V and J ends lost 7 bases and 4 bases, in that order; junction bases with no gene match: 12. The CDR3 runs 15 residues. Germline values: CDR1 SNHLY, CDR2 FYNNEI. The full variable domain, in which reference TRBV2 and TRBJ1-2 provide the parts outside the CDR3, is EPEVTQTPSHQVTQMGQEVILRCVPISNHLYFYWYRQILGQKVEFLVSFYNNEISEKSEIFDDQFSVERPDGSNFTLKIRSTKLEDSAMYFCASTVDRVGVYGYTFGSGTRLTVV.

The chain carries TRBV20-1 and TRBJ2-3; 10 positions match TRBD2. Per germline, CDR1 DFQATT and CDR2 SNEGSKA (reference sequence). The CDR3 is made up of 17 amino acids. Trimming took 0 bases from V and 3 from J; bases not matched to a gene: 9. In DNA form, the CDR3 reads TGCAGTGCTAGAGATCCGAAGCGGGAGGGCCCAACAGATACGCAGTATTTT. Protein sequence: CSARDPKREGPTDTQYF.

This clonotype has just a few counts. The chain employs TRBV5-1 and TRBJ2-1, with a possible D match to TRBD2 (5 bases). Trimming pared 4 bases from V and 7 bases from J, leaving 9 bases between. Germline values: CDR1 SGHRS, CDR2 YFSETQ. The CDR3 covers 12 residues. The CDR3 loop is CASSVPGNEQFF. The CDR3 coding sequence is TGCGCCAGCAGCGTCCCGGGAAATGAGCAGTTCTTC.

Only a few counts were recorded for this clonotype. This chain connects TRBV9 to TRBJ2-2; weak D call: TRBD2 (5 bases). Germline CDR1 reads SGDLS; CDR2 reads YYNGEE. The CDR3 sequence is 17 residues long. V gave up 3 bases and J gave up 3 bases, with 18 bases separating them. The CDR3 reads CASSAERADYYTGELFF. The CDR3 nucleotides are TGTGCCAGCAGCGCAGAAAGGGCCGACTATTACACCGGGGAGCTGTTTTTT. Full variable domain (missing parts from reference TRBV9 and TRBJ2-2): DSGVTQTPKHLITATGQRVTLRCSPRSGDLSVYWYQQSLDQGLQFLIQYYNGEERAKGNILERFSAQQFPDLHSELNLSSLELGDSALYFCASSAERADYYTGELFFGEGSRLTVL.

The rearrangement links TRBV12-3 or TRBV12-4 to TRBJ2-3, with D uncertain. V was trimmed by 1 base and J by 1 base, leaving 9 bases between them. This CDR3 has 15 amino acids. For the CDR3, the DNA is TGTGCCAGCAGTTTAGGTGGAACCCGCACAGATACGCAGTATTTT. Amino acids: CASSLGGTRTDTQYF.

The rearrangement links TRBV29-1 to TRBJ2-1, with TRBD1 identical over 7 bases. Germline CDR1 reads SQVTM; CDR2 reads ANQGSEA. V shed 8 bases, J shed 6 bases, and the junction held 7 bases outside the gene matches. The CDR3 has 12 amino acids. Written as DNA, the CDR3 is TGCAGCCTCAAGAGGGACAGCAATGAGCAGTTCTTC. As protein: CSLKRDSNEQFF.

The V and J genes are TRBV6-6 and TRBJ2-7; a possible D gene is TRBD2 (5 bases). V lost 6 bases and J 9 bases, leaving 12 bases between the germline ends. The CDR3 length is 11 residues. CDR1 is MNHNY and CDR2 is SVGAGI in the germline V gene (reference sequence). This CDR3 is CASSPGVRQYF. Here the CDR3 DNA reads TGTGCCAGCAGCCCCGGGGTCAGGCAGTACTTC.

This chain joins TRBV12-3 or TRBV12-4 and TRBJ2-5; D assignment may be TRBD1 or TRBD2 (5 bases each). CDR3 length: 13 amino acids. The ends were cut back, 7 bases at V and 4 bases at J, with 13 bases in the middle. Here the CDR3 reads CASTKTRGETQYF. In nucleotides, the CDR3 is TGTGCCAGCACCAAAACTAGGGGAGAGACCCAGTACTTC.

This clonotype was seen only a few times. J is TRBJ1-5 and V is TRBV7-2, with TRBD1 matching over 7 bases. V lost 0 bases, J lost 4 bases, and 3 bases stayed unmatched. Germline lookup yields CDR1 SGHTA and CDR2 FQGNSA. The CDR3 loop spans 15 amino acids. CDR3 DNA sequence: TGTGCCAGCAGCTTAGCAGGGGGCCTAAATCAGCCCCAGCATTTT. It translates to CASSLAGGLNQPQHF.

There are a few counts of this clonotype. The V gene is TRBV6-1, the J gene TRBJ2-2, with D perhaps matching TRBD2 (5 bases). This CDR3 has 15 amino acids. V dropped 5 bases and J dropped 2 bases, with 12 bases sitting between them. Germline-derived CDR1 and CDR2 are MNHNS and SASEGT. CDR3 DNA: TGTGCCAGCAGTCGCCTACTAGTTAACACCGGGGAGCTGTTTTTT. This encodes CASSRLLVNTGELFF.

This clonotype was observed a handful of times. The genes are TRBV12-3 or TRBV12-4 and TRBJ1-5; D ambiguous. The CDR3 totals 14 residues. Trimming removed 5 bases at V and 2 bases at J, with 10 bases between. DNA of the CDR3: TGTGCCAGCAGTCCGGTGGTAGGCAATCAGCCCCAGCATTTT. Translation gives CASSPVVGNQPQHF.

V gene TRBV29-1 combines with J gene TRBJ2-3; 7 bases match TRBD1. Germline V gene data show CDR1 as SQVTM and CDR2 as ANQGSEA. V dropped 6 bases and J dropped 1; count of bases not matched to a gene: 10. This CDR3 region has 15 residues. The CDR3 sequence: CSVNPWTGGTDTQYF. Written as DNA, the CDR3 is TGCAGCGTCAACCCTTGGACAGGTGGCACAGATACGCAGTATTTT.

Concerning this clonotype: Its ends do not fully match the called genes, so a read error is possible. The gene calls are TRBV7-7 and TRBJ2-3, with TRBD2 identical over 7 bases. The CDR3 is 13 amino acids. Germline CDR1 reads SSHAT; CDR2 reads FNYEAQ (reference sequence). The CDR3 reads CASSPQPGSGKDF. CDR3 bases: TGTGCCAGCAGCCCCCAGCCGGGGAGCGGGAAAGATTTT.

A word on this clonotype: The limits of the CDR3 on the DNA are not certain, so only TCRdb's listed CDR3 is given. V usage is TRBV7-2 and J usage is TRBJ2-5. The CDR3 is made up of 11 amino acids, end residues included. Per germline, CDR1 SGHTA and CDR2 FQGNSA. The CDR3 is CASILGKTQYF.

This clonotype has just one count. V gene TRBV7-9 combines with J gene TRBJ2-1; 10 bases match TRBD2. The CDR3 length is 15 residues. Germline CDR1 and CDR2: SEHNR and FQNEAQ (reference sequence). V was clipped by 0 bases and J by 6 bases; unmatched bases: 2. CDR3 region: CASSLAGLASNEQFF. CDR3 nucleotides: TGTGCCAGCAGCTTAGCGGGACTAGCGAGCAATGAGCAGTTCTTC.

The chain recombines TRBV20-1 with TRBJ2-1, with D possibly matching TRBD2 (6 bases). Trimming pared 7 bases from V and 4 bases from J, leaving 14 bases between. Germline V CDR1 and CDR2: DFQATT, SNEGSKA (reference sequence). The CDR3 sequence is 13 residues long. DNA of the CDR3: TGCAGTGTCTTGGAGGGCGGGTACAATGAGCAGTTCTTC. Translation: CSVLEGGYNEQFF.

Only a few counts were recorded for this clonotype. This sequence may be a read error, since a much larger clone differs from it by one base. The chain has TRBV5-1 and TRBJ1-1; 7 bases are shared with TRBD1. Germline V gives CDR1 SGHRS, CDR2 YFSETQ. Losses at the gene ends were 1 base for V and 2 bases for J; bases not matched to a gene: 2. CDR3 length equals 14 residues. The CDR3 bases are TGCGCCAGCAGCTTGAACAGGGGAAACACTGAAGCTTTCTTT. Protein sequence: CASSLNRGNTEAFF.

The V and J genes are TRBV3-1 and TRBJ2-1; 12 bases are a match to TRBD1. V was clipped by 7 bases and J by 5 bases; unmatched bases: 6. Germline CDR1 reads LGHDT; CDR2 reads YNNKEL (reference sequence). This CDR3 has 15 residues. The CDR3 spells CASIRGTGGNNEQFF. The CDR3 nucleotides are TGTGCCAGCATCCGGGGGACAGGGGGCAACAATGAGCAGTTCTTC.

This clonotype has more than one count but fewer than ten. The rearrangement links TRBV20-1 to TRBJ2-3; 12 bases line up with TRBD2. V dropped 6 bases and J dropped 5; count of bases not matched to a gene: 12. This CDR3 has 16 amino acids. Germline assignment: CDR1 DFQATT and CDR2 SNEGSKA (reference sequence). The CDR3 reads CSAVLAGGGLRDTQYF. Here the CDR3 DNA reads TGCAGTGCCGTCCTAGCGGGAGGGGGTCTCAGAGATACGCAGTATTTT.

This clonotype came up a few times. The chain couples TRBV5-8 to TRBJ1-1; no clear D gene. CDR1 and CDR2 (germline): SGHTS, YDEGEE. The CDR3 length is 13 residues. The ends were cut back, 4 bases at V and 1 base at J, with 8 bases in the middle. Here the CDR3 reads CASSEMGNTEAFF. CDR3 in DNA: TGTGCCAGCAGCGAAATGGGGAACACTGAAGCTTTCTTT.